This T cell receptor beta chain emerged from a study of T cell clones after liver transplantation. Study overall: Liver transplant recipients had immunosuppression withdrawal attempted within 2 years. As an antigen-independent comparator, third-party-reactive TCRbeta sequences came from pre-transplant mixed lymphocyte reactions.

Whole-study findings and limits: Compared with third party-reactive sequences, donor-reactive ones declined more, independent of withdrawal success. Low donor cell numbers restricted donor-reactive repertoire measurement in a couple of subjects.

A note on this clone: Its antigen is not known.

TCRdb's copy holds only in-frame clones and misses some; the assay was immunoSEQ multiplex PCR. Here the sample spans approximately 71,000 clones, around 93% being singletons. The CDR3 runs 12 residues. Germline assignment: CDR1 LNHNV and CDR2 YYDKDF (reference sequence). V lost 8 bases, J lost 6 bases, and 2 bases stayed unmatched. The V call is TRBV15, the J call TRBJ2-1; TRBD2 aligns across 9 bases. The sequences come from CD4+ T cells from blood, collected approximately 26 months after liver transplant. The TCR was taken from a human patient who received a liver transplant. Certain T cells may be donor cells from the graft. In nucleotides, the CDR3 is TGTGCCACCCGGCGGGAGGGCAATGAGCAGTTCTTC. Translating it yields CATRREGNEQFF. Variable domain in full (rest from reference TRBV15 and TRBJ2-1): DAMVIQNPRYQVTQFGKPVTLSCSQTLNHNVMYWYQQKSSQAPKLLFHYYDKDFNNEADTPDNFQSRRPNTSFCFLDIRSPGLGDTAMYLCATRREGNEQFFGPGTRLTVL.